This TCR beta chain stems from a study of T cell repertoires in cytomegalovirus infection. Study as a whole: Public TCR beta signatures indicated both CMV infection and matching HLA type.

Germline CDR1 is SGHTS and CDR2 is YDEGEE. Trimming took 4 bases from V and 6 from J, leaving 11 bases between them. This CDR3 spans 13 amino acids. TCRdb processed the reads anew with MiXCR; each CDR3 protein has one entry. The sample includes more than 150,000 distinct CDR3 sequences, roughly a fifth of them seen just once. J is TRBJ2-1 and V is TRBV5-8; D call uncertain. This clonotype was sampled from a human donor in good health (CMV status not recorded). Some clones in this sample may be carry-over from other donors' samples. The sequencing sample was made of PBMCs. CDR3 amino acids: CASSTDRFNEQFF. The CDR3 coding sequence is TGTGCCAGCAGCACGGACCGGTTCAATGAGCAGTTCTTC.